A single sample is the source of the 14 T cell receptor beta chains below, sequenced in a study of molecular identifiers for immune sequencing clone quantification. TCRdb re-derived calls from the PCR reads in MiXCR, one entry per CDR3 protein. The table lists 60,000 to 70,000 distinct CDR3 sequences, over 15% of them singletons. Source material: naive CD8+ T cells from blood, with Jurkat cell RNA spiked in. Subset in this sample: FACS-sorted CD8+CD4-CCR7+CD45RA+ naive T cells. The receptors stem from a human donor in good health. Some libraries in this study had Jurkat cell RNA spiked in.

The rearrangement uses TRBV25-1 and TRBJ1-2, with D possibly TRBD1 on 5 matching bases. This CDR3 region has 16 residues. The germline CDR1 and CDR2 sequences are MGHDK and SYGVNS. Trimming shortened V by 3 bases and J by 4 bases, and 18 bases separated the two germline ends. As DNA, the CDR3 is TGTGCCAGCAGTGATTTAGGGACCGGGACCCTCTATGGCTACACCTTC. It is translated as CASSDLGTGTLYGYTF.

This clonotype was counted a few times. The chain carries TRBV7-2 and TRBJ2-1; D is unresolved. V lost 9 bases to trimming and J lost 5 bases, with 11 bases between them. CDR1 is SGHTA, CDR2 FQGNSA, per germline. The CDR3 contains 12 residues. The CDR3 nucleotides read TGTGCCAGTAACGGGCCAAACAATGAGCAGTTCTTC. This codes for CASNGPNNEQFF.

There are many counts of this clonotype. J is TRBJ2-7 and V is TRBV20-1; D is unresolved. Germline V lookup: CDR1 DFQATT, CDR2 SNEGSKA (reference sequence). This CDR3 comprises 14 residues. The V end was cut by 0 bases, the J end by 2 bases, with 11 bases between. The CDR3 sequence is CSARDPDRAYEQYF. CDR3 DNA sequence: TGCAGTGCTAGAGATCCGGATAGAGCCTACGAGCAGTACTTC.

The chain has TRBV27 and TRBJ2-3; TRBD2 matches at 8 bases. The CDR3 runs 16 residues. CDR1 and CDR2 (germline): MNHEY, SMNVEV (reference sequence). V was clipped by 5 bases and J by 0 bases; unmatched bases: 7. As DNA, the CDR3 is TGTGCCAGCAGTCCCGGGACTAGACCTAGCACAGATACGCAGTATTTT. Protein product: CASSPGTRPSTDTQYF.

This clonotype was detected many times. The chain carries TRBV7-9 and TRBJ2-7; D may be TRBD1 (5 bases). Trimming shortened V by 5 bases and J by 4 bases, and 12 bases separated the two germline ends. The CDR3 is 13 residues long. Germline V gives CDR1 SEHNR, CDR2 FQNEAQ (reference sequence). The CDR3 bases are TGTGCCAGCAGCCTCACGACAGAATACGAGCAGTACTTC. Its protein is CASSLTTEYEQYF.

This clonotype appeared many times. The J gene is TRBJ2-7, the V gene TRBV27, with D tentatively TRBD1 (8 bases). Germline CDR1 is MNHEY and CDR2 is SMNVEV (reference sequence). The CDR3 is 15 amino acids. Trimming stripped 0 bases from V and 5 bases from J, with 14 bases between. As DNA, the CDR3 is TGTGCCAGCAGTTTATCTTGGACAGGGAGGGACGAGCAGTACTTC. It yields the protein CASSLSWTGRDEQYF.

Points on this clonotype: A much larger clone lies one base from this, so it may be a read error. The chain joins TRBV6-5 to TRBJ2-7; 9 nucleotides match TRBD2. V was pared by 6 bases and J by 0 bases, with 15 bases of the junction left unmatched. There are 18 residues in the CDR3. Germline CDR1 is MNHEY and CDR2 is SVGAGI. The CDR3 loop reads CASRYSPPQREDSYEQYF. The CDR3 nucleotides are TGTGCCAGCAGGTATTCTCCTCCCCAGCGGGAGGACTCCTACGAGCAGTACTTC.

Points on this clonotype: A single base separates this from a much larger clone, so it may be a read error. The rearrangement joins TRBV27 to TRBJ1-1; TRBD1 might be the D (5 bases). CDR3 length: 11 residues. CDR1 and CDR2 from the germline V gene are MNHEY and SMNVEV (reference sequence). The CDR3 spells CTTQGVGEAFF. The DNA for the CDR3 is TGTACCACCCAAGGGGTAGGTGAAGCTTTCTTT.

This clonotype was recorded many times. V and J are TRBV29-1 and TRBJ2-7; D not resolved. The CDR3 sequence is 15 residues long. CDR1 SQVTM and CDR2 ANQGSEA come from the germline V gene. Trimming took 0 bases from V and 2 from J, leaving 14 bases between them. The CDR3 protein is CSVEDGQEYPYEQYF. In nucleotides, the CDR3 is TGCAGCGTTGAAGACGGGCAGGAGTACCCCTACGAGCAGTACTTC.

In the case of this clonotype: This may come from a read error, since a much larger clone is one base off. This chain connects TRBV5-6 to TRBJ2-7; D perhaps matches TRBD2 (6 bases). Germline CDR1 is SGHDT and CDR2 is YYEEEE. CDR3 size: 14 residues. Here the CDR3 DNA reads TGTGCCAACAGCTTGGCTCTCCTCCGGGGGGAGCAGTACTTC. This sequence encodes CANSLALLRGEQYF.

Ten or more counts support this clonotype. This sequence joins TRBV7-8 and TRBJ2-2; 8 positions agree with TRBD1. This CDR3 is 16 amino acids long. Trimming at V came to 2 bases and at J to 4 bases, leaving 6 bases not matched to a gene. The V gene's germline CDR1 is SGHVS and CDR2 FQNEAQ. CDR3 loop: CASSLMRTGSTGELFF. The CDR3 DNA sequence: TGTGCCAGCAGCTTAATGCGGACAGGGAGCACCGGGGAGCTGTTTTTT.

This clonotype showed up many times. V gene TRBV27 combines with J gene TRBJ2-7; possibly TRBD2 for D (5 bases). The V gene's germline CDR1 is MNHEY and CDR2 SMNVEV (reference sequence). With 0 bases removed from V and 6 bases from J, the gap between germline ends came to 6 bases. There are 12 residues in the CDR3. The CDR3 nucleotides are TGTGCCAGCAGTTTATCCGGGGTCGAGCAGTACTTC. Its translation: CASSLSGVEQYF.

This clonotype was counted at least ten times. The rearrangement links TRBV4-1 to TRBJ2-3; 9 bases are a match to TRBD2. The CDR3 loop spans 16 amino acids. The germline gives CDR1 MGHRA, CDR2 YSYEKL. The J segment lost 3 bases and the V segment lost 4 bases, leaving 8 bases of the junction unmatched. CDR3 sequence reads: CASSPRDSGRTDTQYF. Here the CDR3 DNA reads TGCGCCAGCAGCCCCCGGGATAGCGGGAGAACAGATACGCAGTATTTT.

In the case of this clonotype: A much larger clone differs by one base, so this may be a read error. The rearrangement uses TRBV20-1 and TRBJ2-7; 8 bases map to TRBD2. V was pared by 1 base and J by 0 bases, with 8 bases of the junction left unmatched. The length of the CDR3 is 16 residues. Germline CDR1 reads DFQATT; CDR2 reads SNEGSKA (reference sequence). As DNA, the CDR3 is TGCAGTGCTAGAGTCCCCTTGCGGGAGGTCTCCTACGAGCAGTACTTC. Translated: CSARVPLREVSYEQYF.